These T cell receptor beta chains were read from a single sample in a study of shared clonotypes between healthy human individuals. Libraries were prepared by immunoSEQ multiplex PCR; TCRdb keeps only in-frame clonotypes and omits some of them. The sample comprises around 1.9 million clones, just under 95% of which are singletons, and more than 1.5% rests with the top ten. The sequencing input was naive CD8+ T cells from PBMCs. Receptor source: a man aged 18 to 30 in good health. Some clones in this sample may be carry-over from other donors' samples. CDR3s leave out the opening cysteine and the closing phenylalanine or tryptophan. A D gene is named only where the DNA matches it firmly.

d_call	v_call	cdr3_aa
.	TRBV6-1	ASSEHGARSYNEQF
.	TRBV4-1	ASSQESGVGGYT
.	TRBV9	ASSVVGGTYNEQF
TRBD1	TRBV28	ASSSGRDRGQGNYGYT
.	TRBV7-9	ASAQGYQPQH
.	TRBV28	ASSLDSSNQPQH
.	TRBV7-9	ASRAGQDTGELF
.	TRBV9	ASSTGGYSNQPQH
TRBD2	TRBV2	ASSPGPGGSPTTGELF
.	TRBV4-2	ASSQEEGSRLETQY
.	TRBV2	ASSEGSYNEQF
TRBD2	TRBV7-9	ASSYPGGRSTDTQY
.	TRBV5-5	ASSSGPLYEQY
TRBD2	TRBV5-1	ASSLERESLVEQY
TRBD1	TRBV2	ASRDRATTYEQY
.	TRBV4-2	ASSQGVPGLGSGGAF
.	TRBV28	ASSPALLRTTYEQY
TRBD1	TRBV7-2	ASSSAGTGVDEQF
TRBD2	TRBV6-5	ASSYSSGGSYEQY
TRBD1	TRBV14	ASSLQGAWGYT
TRBD1	TRBV27	ASSLGGTGAYEQY
TRBD1	TRBV27	ASSSKRYRTGGLEYGYT
TRBD1	TRBV6-4	ASSDSGQGADTQY
.	TRBV4-1	ASSPTEAPGNTIY
TRBD2	TRBV27	ASSLFGTSGSEWADTQY
.	TRBV28	ASSLRAGRAYEQY
.	TRBV6-5	ASSYRGGPSAEAF
.	TRBV28	ASSPGHEQY
.	TRBV27	ASSLYRSSGNTIY
.	TRBV9	ASSVAGNTGELF
TRBD1	TRBV27	ASSYLPGQGAVHEKLF
.	TRBV27	ASSFLGRGETQY
TRBD1	TRBV7-8	ASSLPPGQVNTEAF
TRBD1	TRBV7-6	ASSSRTGLTYEQY
TRBD1	TRBV5-4	ASSTGQGATNEKLF
.	TRBV7-9	ASSLERGGLNEQY
.	TRBV9	ASSVVNDATEAF
TRBD1	TRBV5-1	ASSELGTGGGNEQF
TRBD1	TRBV27	ASNSGTGGLGELF
TRBD1	TRBV7-8	ASSLPGGLTATNEKLF
TRBD1	TRBV28	ASSPPGTGGAYGYT
TRBD2	TRBV4-1	ASSPRVGLAGETYEQY
TRBD2	TRBV28	ASSLVFSGPSGEQF
.	TRBV7-6	ASANPPSFDGTQY
.	TRBV9	ASRGGPSGSYNEQF
TRBD1	TRBV19	ATIDRATSLSNQPQH
.	TRBV9	ASRGQWYGYT
.	TRBV5-1	ASSPTRVMNTEAF
TRBD1	TRBV27	ASSLGTGSNEQY
.	TRBV27	ASSFLQSADTQY
.	TRBV7-9	ASSRGRASTDTQY
TRBD2	TRBV7-6	ASSSPPSTRREQYNEQF
.	TRBV15	ATSSPLRAHDYSGANVLT
.	TRBV5-1	ASSGADSSYEQY